Listed here is a single T cell receptor beta chain. Investigators prepared the TCR beta libraries by applying iRepertoire HTBI primers and Arm-PCR of CDR3 regions. TCRdb reprocessed the multiplex PCR reads via MiXCR and lists one record per CDR3 protein. Of approximately 440,000 distinct CDR3 sequences listed, 15% to 20% are singletons. The source of the sample is a study of regulatory T cells in long-lasting Graves disease. Regarding time point: newly diagnosed GD, antithyroid drugs for less than 3 months. The authors made the TCR library using RNA they extracted from PBMCs. Per the germline V gene, CDR1 is SGDLS and CDR2 is YYNGEE. The trim removed 0 bases at V and 4 bases at J, leaving 13 bases unmatched. The CDR3 length is 18 residues. This same sample was also part of a study on T cells in Graves' hyperthyroidism and ophthalmopathy. That source adds: Stable hyperthyroidism was told apart from ophthalmopathy by a model built on 13 V-J features.

The receptor's source is a man aged 35 to 55 with Graves disease. The chain has TRBV9 and TRBJ2-5; TRBD2 matches at 9 bases. The sample in question was peripheral blood mononuclear cells (PBMCs), obtained at new diagnosis, from a patient treated with antithyroid drugs. The CDR3 loop is CASSVGFSSSGTRETQYF. CDR3 in DNA: TGTGCCAGCAGCGTAGGTTTTTCATCTAGCGGGACTCGAGAGACCCAGTACTTC.